The 27 T cell receptor beta chains below come from one sample, sequenced in a study of T cells in Graves' hyperthyroidism and ophthalmopathy (dated by TCRdb to the late 2010s). Library construction relied on multiplex PCR. These reads were obtained on an Illumina HiSeq 2000. Amplification of TCR beta CDR3 regions was carried out from RNA transcripts. A first-round RT-PCR of the TCR CDR3 used the HTBI primer set with the Qiagen OneStep RT-PCR kit. Starting from the raw public reads, TCRdb applied fastp trimming at Q25, assembled clones with MiXCR and retained in-frame beta chains. Entries that share a CDR3 protein sequence are merged under the most common genes and DNA. The sample table lists 600,000 to 850,000 distinct CDR3 sequences, roughly a sixth of them with a count of one. The leading ten clones occupy roughly 17% of the sample. Sequenced input: blood. The receptors come from a woman between 50 and 59 years old with Graves' hyperthyroidism that later progressed to Graves' ophthalmopathy.

This clonotype has a handful of counts. The chain has TRBV2 and TRBJ1-2; 7 nucleotides line up with TRBD1. The CDR3 covers 12 residues. CDR1 SNHLY and CDR2 FYNNEI come from the germline V gene. The V segment lost 11 bases and the J segment 8 bases; nucleotides outside the gene matches: 11. The CDR3 DNA reads as TGTGCCGAAAGACAGGGAGGGGACGGCTACACCTTC. Protein sequence: CAERQGGDGYTF.

This clonotype was seen more than once but under ten times. The rearrangement uses TRBV4-2 and TRBJ2-1; 10 positions agree with TRBD2. This CDR3 is built from 17 residues. Unmatched junction bases numbered 6, after V lost 0 bases and J lost 4 bases. Germline assignment: CDR1 LGHNA and CDR2 YNFKEQ. CDR3 residues: CASSQDGSSGGYNEQFF. CDR3 DNA sequence: TGTGCCAGCAGCCAAGATGGGAGTAGCGGGGGGTACAATGAGCAGTTCTTC.

This clonotype was observed a few times. CDR3 loop: CASSPWGIGGGGTEAFF. The CDR3 nucleotides are TGTGCCAGCAGCCCCTGGGGGATAGGGGGCGGCGGCACTGAAGCTTTCTTT. The chain joins TRBV3-1 to TRBJ1-1; 7 nucleotides agree with TRBD1. Per germline, CDR1 LGHDT and CDR2 YNNKEL (reference sequence). CDR3 length: 17 residues. V shed 4 bases, J shed 4 bases, and the junction held 15 bases outside the gene matches.

There are many counts of this clonotype. The rearrangement links TRBV3-1 to TRBJ1-1; unclear D gene. V lost 4 bases to trimming and J lost 0 bases, with 12 bases between them. Germline V gene sequence: CDR1 LGHDT, CDR2 YNNKEL (reference sequence). This CDR3 comprises 15 residues. CDR3 amino acids: CASSPPKSLNTEAFF. DNA of the CDR3: TGTGCCAGCAGCCCCCCGAAGAGCCTGAACACTGAAGCTTTCTTT. Drawing the rest from reference TRBV3-1 and TRBJ1-1, the complete variable domain is DTAVSQTPKYLVTQMGNDKSIKCEQNLGHDTMYWYKQDSKKFLKIMFSYNNKELIINETVPNRFSPKSPDKAHLNLHINSLELGDSAVYFCASSPPKSLNTEAFFGQGTRLTVV.

Of note for this clonotype: Possible read error: a much larger clone is one base away. This rearrangement joins TRBV3-1 to TRBJ2-5; 9 nucleotides match TRBD1. The germline gives CDR1 LGHDT, CDR2 YNNKEL (reference sequence). After removal of 0 bases from V and 13 bases from J, the junction contained 9 bases not matched to a gene. CDR3 size: 14 residues. The CDR3 spells CASSQEQGGDRVYF. The CDR3 DNA sequence: TGTGCCAGCAGCCAAGAACAGGGGGGGGACAGGGTGTACTTC.

The chain has TRBV6-2 or TRBV6-3 and TRBJ2-7; the match to TRBD2 covers 10 bases. Per germline, CDR1 MNHEY and CDR2 SVGEGT. This CDR3 spans 16 amino acids. Losses at the gene ends were 4 bases for V and 1 base for J; bases not matched to a gene: 7. CDR3 protein: CASSSAGGFRSYEQYF. The CDR3 nucleotides are TGTGCCAGCAGTTCAGCGGGGGGGTTCAGGTCCTACGAGCAGTACTTC.

V is TRBV6-1 and J is TRBJ2-5; tentative D call: TRBD2 (6 bases). From germline, CDR1 is MNHNS and CDR2 SASEGT. The germline V and J ends were trimmed by 7 bases and 0 bases, with 12 bases remaining between them. This CDR3 is 14 amino acids long. The CDR3 reads CASMGRGYQETQYF. Written as DNA, the CDR3 is TGTGCCAGCATGGGCCGGGGGTACCAAGAGACCCAGTACTTC.

The gene calls are TRBV20-1 and TRBJ2-7, with D possibly matching TRBD1 (6 bases). V was cut by 2 bases and J by 7 bases, with 15 bases left in between. The CDR3 consists of 13 residues. Germline V gene lookup returns CDR1 DFQATT and CDR2 SNEGSKA (reference sequence). This chain's CDR3 is CSARQRSQGEQYF. The CDR3, as DNA: TGCAGTGCTAGACAGAGGTCTCAGGGGGAGCAGTACTTC.

This clonotype was observed at least ten times. V is TRBV7-2 and J is TRBJ1-1; TRBD1 might be the D (5 bases). The CDR3 is 13 residues long. Looked up from germline, CDR1 is SGHTA and CDR2 is FQGNSA. The ends were cut back, 11 bases at V and 4 bases at J, with 17 bases in the middle. The CDR3 nucleotides read TGTGCCTCCGGGGCAGGGTGGGGCACTGAAGCTTTCTTT. Protein sequence: CASGAGWGTEAFF.

A few counts support this clonotype. The chain joins TRBV6-1 to TRBJ1-1; 8 bases fit TRBD1. Trimming at V came to 6 bases and at J to 0 bases, leaving 9 bases not matched to a gene. Germline V gene data show CDR1 as MNHNS and CDR2 as SASEGT. The length of the CDR3 is 16 residues. The CDR3 reads CASSPPTGQVNTEAFF. In nucleotides, the CDR3 is TGTGCCAGCAGCCCCCCAACGGGACAGGTGAACACTGAAGCTTTCTTT.

The genes are TRBV3-1 and TRBJ2-5, with 12 bases that match TRBD2. The CDR3 sequence is 16 residues long. Germline V lookup: CDR1 LGHDT, CDR2 YNNKEL (reference sequence). After removal of 5 bases from V and 0 bases from J, the junction contained 4 bases not matched to a gene. The chain's CDR3 is CASSGGLAGNQETQYF. The DNA of the CDR3 is TGTGCCAGCAGCGGGGGACTAGCGGGCAACCAAGAGACCCAGTACTTC.

This clonotype showed up just a few times. The V and J genes are TRBV14 and TRBJ2-6; D gene unclear. Trimming left V 4 bases short and J 0 bases short, with 13 bases between. Germline V gene data show CDR1 as SGHDN and CDR2 as FVKESK. The CDR3 covers 17 residues. CDR3 loop: CASSPLTFSSGANVLTF. Written as DNA, the CDR3 is TGTGCCAGCAGCCCCCTAACCTTTAGCTCTGGGGCCAACGTCCTGACTTTC.

The table lists this clonotype with a few counts. This rearrangement joins TRBV18 to TRBJ1-1; 8 bases match TRBD1. Unmatched junction bases numbered 6, after V lost 3 bases and J lost 3 bases. This CDR3 region has 15 residues. CDR1 and CDR2 from the germline V gene are KGHSH and LQKENI. The CDR3 DNA sequence: TGTGCCAGCTCACCTTACAGGGGGGAAGACACTGAAGCTTTCTTT. It specifies CASSPYRGEDTEAFF. The full variable domain, in which reference TRBV18 and TRBJ1-1 provide the parts outside the CDR3, is NAGVMQNPRHLVRRRGQEARLRCSPMKGHSHVYWYRQLPEEGLKFMVYLQKENIIDESGMPKERFSAEFPKEGPSILRIQQVVRGDSAAYFCASSPYRGEDTEAFFGQGTRLTVV.

V gene TRBV12-5 combines with J gene TRBJ1-2; D is perhaps TRBD1 (6 bases). The germline CDR1 and CDR2 sequences are LGHNT and FRNRAP. The CDR3 loop spans 16 amino acids. V gave up 1 base and J gave up 4 bases, with 16 bases separating them. CDR3 nucleotide sequence: TGTGCTAGTGGTTTGGACTACAGGGACCCCTCCTATGGCTACACCTTC. The encoded protein is CASGLDYRDPSYGYTF.

The gene calls are TRBV12-3 or TRBV12-4 and TRBJ2-5, with unresolved D. Trimming pared 7 bases from V and 2 bases from J, leaving 17 bases between. The CDR3 consists of 15 residues. CDR3 sequence reads: CASNPTTRAQETQYF. In DNA, the CDR3 is TGTGCCAGCAATCCCACCACAAGGGCGCAAGAGACCCAGTACTTC.

This clonotype came up many times. The chain recombines TRBV5-1 with TRBJ1-1; D unclear. This CDR3 contains 15 residues. Germline V gene lookup returns CDR1 SGHRS and CDR2 YFSETQ. V was cut by 2 bases and J by 1 base, with 12 bases left in between. CDR3 DNA: TGCGCCAGCAGCTTAAAATGGGCCGAGAACACTGAAGCTTTCTTT. It encodes CASSLKWAENTEAFF.

In this sample, this clonotype turned up a few times. This chain uses TRBV7-2 with TRBJ1-2; D may be TRBD1 (5 bases). Germline CDR1 reads SGHTA; CDR2 reads FQGNSA. V lost 2 bases and J 1 base, leaving 14 bases between the germline ends. This CDR3 region has 16 residues. The CDR3 bases are TGTGCCAGCAGCTTAACTCGAATGACAGATAACTATGGCTACACCTTC. Its translation: CASSLTRMTDNYGYTF.

J is TRBJ2-5 and V is TRBV20-1, with 8 bases identical to TRBD1. Germline assignment: CDR1 DFQATT and CDR2 SNEGSKA (reference sequence). With V trimmed by 5 bases and J by 3 bases, 2 bases remained unmatched. The CDR3 loop spans 12 amino acids. The CDR3 protein is CSAAGGEETQYF. The CDR3 coding sequence is TGCAGTGCTGCAGGGGGCGAAGAGACCCAGTACTTC.

The V call is TRBV27, the J call TRBJ2-2, with D perhaps being TRBD1 or TRBD2 (6 bases each). CDR3 length equals 15 residues. V was cut by 2 bases and J by 5 bases, with 12 bases left in between. The germline CDR1 and CDR2 sequences are MNHEY and SMNVEV (reference sequence). CDR3 nucleotide sequence: TGTGCCAGCAGTTTAGGGCGAGGGGGGACCGGGGAGCTGTTTTTT. Residues: CASSLGRGGTGELFF.

This chain joins TRBV7-9 and TRBJ2-7; 10 bases fit TRBD1. This CDR3 is built from 15 residues. Germline V CDR1 and CDR2: SEHNR, FQNEAQ (reference sequence). Trimming at V came to 6 bases and at J to 6 bases, leaving 11 bases not matched to a gene. In DNA form, the CDR3 reads TGTGCCAGCAGGGAACCCGGGACAGGGGCTGGCGAGCAGTACTTC. It specifies CASREPGTGAGEQYF.

This clonotype was detected many times. The genes are TRBV15 and TRBJ1-3; D remains ambiguous. Trimming stripped 5 bases from V and 4 bases from J, with 9 bases between. This CDR3 has 13 amino acids. Germline V gene sequence: CDR1 LNHNV, CDR2 YYDKDF (reference sequence). CDR3 coding DNA: TGTGCCACCAGCCCACTTACGGGAAACACCATATATTTT. Its translation is CATSPLTGNTIYF. Full variable domain (missing parts from reference TRBV15 and TRBJ1-3): DAMVIQNPRYQVTQFGKPVTLSCSQTLNHNVMYWYQQKSSQAPKLLFHYYDKDFNNEADTPDNFQSRRPNTSFCFLDIRSPGLGDTAMYLCATSPLTGNTIYFGEGSWLTVV.

CDR3 amino acids: CAWSVLSTEAFF. Here the CDR3 DNA reads TGTGCCTGGAGTGTACTCTCAACTGAAGCTTTCTTT. This chain connects TRBV30 to TRBJ1-1; D unclear. Trimming pared 0 bases from V and 5 bases from J, leaving 7 bases between. The germline CDR1 and CDR2 sequences are GTSNPN and SVGIG (reference sequence). The CDR3 totals 12 residues. The full variable domain, completed using reference TRBV30 and TRBJ1-1, is SQTIHQWPATLVQPVGSPLSLECTVEGTSNPNLYWYRQAAGRGLQLLFYSVGIGQISSEVPQNLSASRPQDRQFILSSKKLLLSDSGFYLCAWSVLSTEAFFGQGTRLTVV.

This clonotype appeared many times. The chain combines TRBV2 with TRBJ2-1, with TRBD1 matching over 8 bases. The CDR3 extends over 15 amino acids. Germline CDR1 reads SNHLY; CDR2 reads FYNNEI. V lost 2 bases to trimming and J lost 7 bases; unmatched junction nucleotides: 7. For the CDR3, the DNA is TGTGCCAGCAGTGAATCGCCAGGGGGCAGGAATGAGCAGTTCTTC. Amino acids: CASSESPGGRNEQFF.

CDR3 nucleotides: TGTGCCAGCAGCCCATCGACAGGGAGCGGAAATTCACCCCTCCACTTT. This translates into CASSPSTGSGNSPLHF. This chain uses TRBV7-2 with TRBJ1-6; 7 nucleotides align to TRBD1. Germline CDR1 and CDR2: SGHTA and FQGNSA. There are 16 residues in the CDR3. J lost 7 bases, V lost 5 bases, and 11 bases had no gene match. Full variable domain (missing parts from reference TRBV7-2 and TRBJ1-6): GAGVSQSPSNKVTEKGKDVELRCDPISGHTALYWYRQSLGQGLEFLIYFQGNSAPDKSGLPSDRFSAERTGGSVSTLTIQRTQQEDSAVYLCASSPSTGSGNSPLHFGNGTRLTVT.

This clonotype showed up just a few times. V and J are TRBV7-8 and TRBJ2-5; 7 bases align to TRBD1. The CDR3 runs 14 residues. The ends lost 5 bases at V and 7 bases at J; junction bases unmatched: 10. Germline V gene lookup returns CDR1 SGHVS and CDR2 FQNEAQ. The CDR3 here is CASSETGASATQYF. The DNA for the CDR3 is TGTGCCAGCAGCGAAACAGGGGCGTCCGCGACCCAGTACTTC.

This clonotype came up a few times. CDR3 nucleotide sequence: TGCAGTGCGAGCGGGGACAGGGCGACCGGCTACACCTTC. This gives the protein CSASGDRATGYTF. The chain recombines TRBV20-1 with TRBJ1-2; 9 positions agree with TRBD1. The CDR3 loop spans 13 amino acids. Trimming cost V 6 bases and J 8 bases; bases outside gene matches: 10. Germline-derived CDR1 and CDR2 are DFQATT and SNEGSKA (reference sequence).

This chain links TRBV6-2 or TRBV6-3 with TRBJ2-5, with a tentative D call TRBD2 (5 bases). The CDR3 is made up of 16 amino acids. Trimming removed 5 bases at V and 5 bases at J, with 21 bases between. Looked up from germline, CDR1 is MNHEY and CDR2 is SVGEGT. Written as DNA, the CDR3 is TGTGCCAGCAGTCAATCAGGACTCGCCTTTGTTGAGACCCAGTACTTC. Translation: CASSQSGLAFVETQYF.